This T cell receptor beta chain was observed in a study of response to subunit inactivated influenza vaccine. TCRdb fed the RT-PCR reads into MiXCR, producing one record per CDR3 protein. This sample has roughly 290,000 distinct CDR3 sequences, with 20% to 25% found just once. Germline V gene sequence: CDR1 SGDLS, CDR2 YYNGEE. Trimming removed 3 bases from V and 8 bases from J; junction bases left unmatched: 7. This CDR3 spans 14 amino acids. The chain joins TRBV9 to TRBJ2-1; 8 nucleotides agree with TRBD2. The sequence was collected from a man aged 50-75 years who received an inactivated influenza vaccine. The sample here was PBMCs from blood, taken less than 22 months after vaccination. In DNA form, the CDR3 reads TGTGCCAGCAGCGGAGCGGGAGCTAGCGATGAGCAGTTCTTC. Translation: CASSGAGASDEQFF.